The rows below give T cell receptor beta chains drawn from one sample of a study of shared clonotypes between healthy human individuals. Clones were read by immunoSEQ multiplex PCR, and TCRdb kept only the in-frame ones, dropping some. The repertoire includes 950,000 to 1,100,000 clones, 78% of them detected once, and roughly 0.62% sits in the top ten. Sequenced material: memory CD4+ T cells from PBMCs. The receptor source for this set is a man aged 18 to 35 in good health. Some clones in this sample may be carry-over from other donors' samples. CDR3s include the opening cysteine and the closing phenylalanine or tryptophan. The D gene is left open where the match is weak. Clone size is given for some rows only: seen once, a few or many times, or a class if the clone is expanded.

TRBJ2-3	-	TRBV7-2	-	CASSLGPLTDTQYF	TGTGCCAGCAGCTTAGGCCCCCTCACAGATACGCAGTATTTT
TRBJ2-3	TRBD2	TRBV28	once	CASRAGLAAGSDTQYF	TGTGCCAGCAGGGCCGGACTAGCGGCGGGGTCAGATACGCAGTATTTT
TRBJ1-4	-	TRBV30	-	CACGRENEKLFF	TGTGCCTGCGGGAGAGAGAATGAAAAACTGTTTTTT
TRBJ2-1	TRBD2	TRBV4-1	-	CASSQSPLAGASYNEQFF	TGCGCCAGCAGCCAATCTCCTCTGGCGGGAGCATCCTACAATGAGCAGTTCTTC
TRBJ2-3	-	TRBV6-5	-	CASSYEGPAPDTQYF	TGTGCCAGCAGTTACGAAGGCCCAGCCCCAGATACGCAGTATTTT
TRBJ2-5	-	TRBV9	-	CASSPRGVLQETQYF	TGTGCCAGCAGCCCAAGGGGGGTCTTGCAAGAGACCCAGTACTTC
TRBJ2-1	-	TRBV5-4	-	CASSSRFVSYNEQFF	TGTGCCAGCAGCTCGAGGTTCGTCTCCTACAATGAGCAGTTCTTC
TRBJ1-1	-	TRBV30	once	CAWSLRAEAFF	TGTGCCTGGAGTCTCCGGGCTGAAGCTTTCTTT
TRBJ1-5	-	TRBV2	-	CASAYQNQPQHF	TGTGCCAGCGCGTATCAAAATCAGCCCCAGCATTTT
TRBJ1-5	-	TRBV10-3	few	CAISESKEGRRPQHF	TGTGCCATCAGTGAGTCGAAAGAGGGGAGAAGGCCCCAGCATTTT